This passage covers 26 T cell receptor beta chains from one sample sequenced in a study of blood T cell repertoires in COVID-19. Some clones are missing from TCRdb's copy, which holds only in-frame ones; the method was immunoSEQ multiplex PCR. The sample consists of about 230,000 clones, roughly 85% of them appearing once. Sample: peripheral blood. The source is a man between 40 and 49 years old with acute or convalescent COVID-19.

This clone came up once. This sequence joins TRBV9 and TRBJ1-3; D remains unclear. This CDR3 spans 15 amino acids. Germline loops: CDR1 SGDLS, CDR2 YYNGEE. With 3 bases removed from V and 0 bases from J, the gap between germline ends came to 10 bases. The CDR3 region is CASSASTVSGNTIYF. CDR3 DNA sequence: TGTGCCAGCAGCGCCTCTACAGTCTCTGGAAACACCATATATTTT.

CDR3 nucleotides: TGTGCCTGGAGTGGCAGGGGTCGGGGCTACACCTTC. This codes for CAWSGRGRGYTF. This chain joins TRBV30 and TRBJ1-2; a weak D match, TRBD1 (6 bases). The CDR3 is 12 residues long. Trimming cost V 1 base and J 8 bases, with 11 bases left between them. Germline V lookup: CDR1 GTSNPN, CDR2 SVGIG (reference sequence).

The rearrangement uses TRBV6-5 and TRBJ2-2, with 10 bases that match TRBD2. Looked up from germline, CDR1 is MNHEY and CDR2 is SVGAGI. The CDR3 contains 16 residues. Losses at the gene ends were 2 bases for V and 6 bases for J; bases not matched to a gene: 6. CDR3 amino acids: CASSYGTSEVPGELFF. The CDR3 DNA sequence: TGTGCCAGCAGTTACGGGACTAGCGAGGTGCCCGGGGAGCTGTTTTTT.

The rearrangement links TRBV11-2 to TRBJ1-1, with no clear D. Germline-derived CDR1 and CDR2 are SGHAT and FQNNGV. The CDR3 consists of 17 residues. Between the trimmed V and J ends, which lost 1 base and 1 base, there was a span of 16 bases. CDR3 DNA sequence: TGTGCCAGCAGCTTAGGGCTCCTGGGCTTTACGAACACTGAAGCTTTCTTT. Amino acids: CASSLGLLGFTNTEAFF.

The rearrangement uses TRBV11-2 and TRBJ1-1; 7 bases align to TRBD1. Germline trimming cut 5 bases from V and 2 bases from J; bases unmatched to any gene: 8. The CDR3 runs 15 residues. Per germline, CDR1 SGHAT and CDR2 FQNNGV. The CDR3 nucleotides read TGTGCCAGCAGCAAAGCCGGGACAGCCAACACTGAAGCTTTCTTT. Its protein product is CASSKAGTANTEAFF.

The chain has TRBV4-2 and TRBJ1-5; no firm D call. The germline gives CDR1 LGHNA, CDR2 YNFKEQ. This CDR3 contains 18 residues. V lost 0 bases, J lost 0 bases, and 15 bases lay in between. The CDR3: CASSQEPHRETSNQPQHF. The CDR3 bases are TGTGCCAGCAGCCAAGAACCCCACAGAGAAACTAGCAATCAGCCCCAGCATTTT.

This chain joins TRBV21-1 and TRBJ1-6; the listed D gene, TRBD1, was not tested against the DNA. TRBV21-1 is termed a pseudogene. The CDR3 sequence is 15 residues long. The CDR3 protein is CASSKGDAGGSPLHF. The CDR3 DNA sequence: TGTGCCAGCAGCAAAGGTGACGCAGGGGGTTCACCCCTCCACTTT.

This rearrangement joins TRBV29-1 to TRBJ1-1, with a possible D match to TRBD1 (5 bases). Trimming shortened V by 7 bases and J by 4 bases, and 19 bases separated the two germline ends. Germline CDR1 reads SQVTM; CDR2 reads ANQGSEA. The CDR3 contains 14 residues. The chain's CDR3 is CSGRRGTGLTEAFF. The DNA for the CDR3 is TGCAGCGGGCGTCGGGGGACCGGGCTCACTGAAGCTTTCTTT. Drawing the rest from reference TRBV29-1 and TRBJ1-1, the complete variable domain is SAVISQKPSRDICQRGTSLTIQCQVDSQVTMMFWYRQQPGQSLTLIATANQGSEATYESGFVIDKFPISRPNLTFSTLTVSNMSPEDSSIYLCSGRRGTGLTEAFFGQGTRLTVV.

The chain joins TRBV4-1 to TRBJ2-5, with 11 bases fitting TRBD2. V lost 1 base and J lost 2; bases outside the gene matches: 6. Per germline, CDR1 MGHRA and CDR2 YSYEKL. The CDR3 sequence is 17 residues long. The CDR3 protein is CASSQAPGLAVQETQYF. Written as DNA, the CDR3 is TGCGCCAGCAGCCAAGCACCGGGACTAGCGGTGCAAGAGACCCAGTACTTC.

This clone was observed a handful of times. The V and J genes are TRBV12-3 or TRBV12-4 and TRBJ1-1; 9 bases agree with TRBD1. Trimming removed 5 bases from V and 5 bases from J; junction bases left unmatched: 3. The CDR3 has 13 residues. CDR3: CASSIQGATEAFF. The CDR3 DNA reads TGTGCCAGCAGTATACAGGGGGCAACTGAAGCTTTCTTT.

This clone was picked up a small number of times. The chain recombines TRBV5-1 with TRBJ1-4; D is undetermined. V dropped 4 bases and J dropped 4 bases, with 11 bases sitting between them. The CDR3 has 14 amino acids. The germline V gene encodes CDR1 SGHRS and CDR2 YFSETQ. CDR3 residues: CASSPGSLNEKLFF. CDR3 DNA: TGCGCCAGCAGCCCGGGGAGCCTTAATGAAAAACTGTTTTTT.

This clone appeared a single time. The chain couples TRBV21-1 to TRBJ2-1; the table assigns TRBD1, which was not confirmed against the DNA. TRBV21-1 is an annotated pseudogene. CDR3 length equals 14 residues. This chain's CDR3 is CASFDETEYNEQFF. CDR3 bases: TGTGCCAGCTTTGACGAGACAGAGTACAATGAGCAGTTCTTC.

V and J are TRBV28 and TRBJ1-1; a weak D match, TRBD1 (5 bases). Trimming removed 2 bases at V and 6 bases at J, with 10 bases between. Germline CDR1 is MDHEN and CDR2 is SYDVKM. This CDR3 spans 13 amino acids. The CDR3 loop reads CASSLLWGAEAFF. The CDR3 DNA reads TGTGCCAGCAGTTTACTTTGGGGCGCTGAAGCTTTCTTT. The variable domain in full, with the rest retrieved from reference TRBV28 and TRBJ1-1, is DVKVTQSSRYLVKRTGEKVFLECVQDMDHENMFWYRQDPGLGLRLIYFSYDVKMKEKGDIPEGYSVSREKKERFSLILESASTNQTSMYLCASSLLWGAEAFFGQGTRLTVV.

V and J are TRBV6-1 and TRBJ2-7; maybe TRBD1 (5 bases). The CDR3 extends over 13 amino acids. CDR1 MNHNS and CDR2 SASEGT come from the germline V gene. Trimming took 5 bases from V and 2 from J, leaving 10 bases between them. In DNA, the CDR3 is TGTGCCAGCAGTTATCCCAGGGCCTACGAGCAGTACTTC. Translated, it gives CASSYPRAYEQYF.

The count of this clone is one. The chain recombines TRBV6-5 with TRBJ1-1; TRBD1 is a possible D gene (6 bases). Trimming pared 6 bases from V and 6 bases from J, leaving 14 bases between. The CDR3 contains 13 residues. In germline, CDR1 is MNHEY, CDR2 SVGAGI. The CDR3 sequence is CASSPGVGAEAFF. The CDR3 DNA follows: TGTGCCAGCAGCCCAGGGGTTGGGGCTGAAGCTTTCTTT.

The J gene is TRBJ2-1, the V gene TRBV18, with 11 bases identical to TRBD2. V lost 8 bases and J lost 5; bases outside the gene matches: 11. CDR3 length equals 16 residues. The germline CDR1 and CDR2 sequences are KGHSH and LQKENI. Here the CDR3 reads CASAPRLAGFHNEQFF. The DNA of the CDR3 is TGTGCCAGCGCTCCACGACTAGCGGGGTTTCACAATGAGCAGTTCTTC. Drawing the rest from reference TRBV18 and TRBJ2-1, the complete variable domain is NAGVMQNPRHLVRRRGQEARLRCSPMKGHSHVYWYRQLPEEGLKFMVYLQKENIIDESGMPKERFSAEFPKEGPSILRIQQVVRGDSAAYFCASAPRLAGFHNEQFFGPGTRLTVL.

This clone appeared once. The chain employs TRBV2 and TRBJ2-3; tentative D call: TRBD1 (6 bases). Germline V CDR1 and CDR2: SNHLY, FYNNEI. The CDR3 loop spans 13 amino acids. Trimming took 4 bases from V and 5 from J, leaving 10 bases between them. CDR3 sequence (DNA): TGTGCCAGCAGTGGGGGGCAGGGAGATACGCAGTATTTT. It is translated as CASSGGQGDTQYF.

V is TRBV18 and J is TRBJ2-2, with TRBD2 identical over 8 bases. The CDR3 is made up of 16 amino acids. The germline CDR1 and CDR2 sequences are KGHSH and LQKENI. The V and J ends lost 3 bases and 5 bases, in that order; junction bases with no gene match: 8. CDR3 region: CASSPYQQRETGELFF. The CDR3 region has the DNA TGTGCCAGCTCACCCTATCAACAGCGGGAGACCGGGGAGCTGTTTTTT.

In DNA form, the CDR3 reads TGTGCCAGCAGCCCAGGGGGCCCTGGAAACACCATATATTTT. It specifies CASSPGGPGNTIYF. The chain has TRBV7-2 and TRBJ1-3; TRBD1 matches 8 bases. Unmatched junction bases numbered 2, after V lost 5 bases and J lost 2 bases. Germline CDR1 SGHTA, CDR2 FQGNSA. This CDR3 region has 14 residues.

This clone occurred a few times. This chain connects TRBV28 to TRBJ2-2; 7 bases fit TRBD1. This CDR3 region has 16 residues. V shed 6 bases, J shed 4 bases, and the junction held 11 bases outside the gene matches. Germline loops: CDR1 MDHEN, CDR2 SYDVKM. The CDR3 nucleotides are TGTGCCAGCAGCCCCTCCGGGACAGTTGGCACCGGGGAGCTGTTTTTT. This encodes CASSPSGTVGTGELFF. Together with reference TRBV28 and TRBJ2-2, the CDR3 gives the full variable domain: DVKVTQSSRYLVKRTGEKVFLECVQDMDHENMFWYRQDPGLGLRLIYFSYDVKMKEKGDIPEGYSVSREKKERFSLILESASTNQTSMYLCASSPSGTVGTGELFFGEGSRLTVL.

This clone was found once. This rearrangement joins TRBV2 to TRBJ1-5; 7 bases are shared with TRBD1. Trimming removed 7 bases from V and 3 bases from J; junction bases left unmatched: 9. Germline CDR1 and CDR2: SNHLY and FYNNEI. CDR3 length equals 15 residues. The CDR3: CASTEGGQLNQPQHF. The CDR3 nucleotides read TGTGCCAGCACCGAAGGGGGACAGCTCAATCAGCCCCAGCATTTT.

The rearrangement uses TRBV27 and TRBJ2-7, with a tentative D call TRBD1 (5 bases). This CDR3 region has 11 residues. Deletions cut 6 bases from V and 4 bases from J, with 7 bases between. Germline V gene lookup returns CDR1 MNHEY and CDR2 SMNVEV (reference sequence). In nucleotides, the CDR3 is TGTGCCAGCAGGACAGAATACGAGCAGTACTTC. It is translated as CASRTEYEQYF.

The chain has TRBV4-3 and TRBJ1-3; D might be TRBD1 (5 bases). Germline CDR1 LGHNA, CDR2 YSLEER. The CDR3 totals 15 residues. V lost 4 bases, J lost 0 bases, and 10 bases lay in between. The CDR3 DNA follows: TGCGCCAGCAGCCGATTAGACAGCTCTGGAAACACCATATATTTT. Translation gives CASSRLDSSGNTIYF.

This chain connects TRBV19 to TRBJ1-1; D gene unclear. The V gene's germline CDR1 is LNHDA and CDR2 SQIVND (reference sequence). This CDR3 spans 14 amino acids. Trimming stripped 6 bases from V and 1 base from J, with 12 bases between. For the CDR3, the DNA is TGTGCCAGTAGGATGGGAGCTCCGAACACTGAAGCTTTCTTT. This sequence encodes CASRMGAPNTEAFF.

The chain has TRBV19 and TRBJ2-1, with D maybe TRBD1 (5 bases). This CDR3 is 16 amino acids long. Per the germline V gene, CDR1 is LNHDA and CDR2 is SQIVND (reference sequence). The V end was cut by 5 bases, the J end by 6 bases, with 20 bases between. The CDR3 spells CASSPKGAGSRNEQFF. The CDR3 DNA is TGTGCCAGTAGTCCTAAAGGGGCAGGGTCTCGCAATGAGCAGTTCTTC.

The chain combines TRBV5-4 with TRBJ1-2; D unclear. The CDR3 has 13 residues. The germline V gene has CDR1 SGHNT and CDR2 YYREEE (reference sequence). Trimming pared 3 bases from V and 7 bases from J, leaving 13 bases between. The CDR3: CASSYSGGGGYTF. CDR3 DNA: TGTGCCAGCAGCTATTCAGGTGGTGGTGGCTACACCTTC.